Shown below are 18 T cell receptor beta chains from a single sample sequenced in a study of blood T cell repertoires in COVID-19. Measured with immunoSEQ multiplex PCR; TCRdb has only the in-frame clones, and not every one. The table has approximately 85,000 clones, just over 85% seen once; the top ten hold 25% to 30%. Sequencing was done on a sample of peripheral blood. These receptors came from a man aged 45-65 years with active or convalescent COVID-19.

A single count supports this clone. The V call is TRBV15, the J call TRBJ1-1; D gene uncertain. V lost 5 bases to trimming and J lost 5 bases, with 12 bases between them. CDR3 length: 13 amino acids. Germline values: CDR1 LNHNV, CDR2 YYDKDF (reference sequence). Here the CDR3 reads CATSDFPRTEAFF. In DNA, the CDR3 is TGTGCCACCAGCGACTTTCCGCGTACTGAAGCTTTCTTT. Supplemented by reference TRBV15 and TRBJ1-1, the full variable domain reads DAMVIQNPRYQVTQFGKPVTLSCSQTLNHNVMYWYQQKSSQAPKLLFHYYDKDFNNEADTPDNFQSRRPNTSFCFLDIRSPGLGDTAMYLCATSDFPRTEAFFGQGTRLTVV.

The genes are TRBV4-3 and TRBJ2-7; TRBD2 is a possible D gene (6 bases). Trimming cost V 0 bases and J 0 bases, with 15 bases left between them. The CDR3 spans 17 residues. Germline V gene lookup returns CDR1 LGHNA and CDR2 YSLEER. Here the CDR3 reads CASSQDPGSGHSYEQYF. CDR3 sequence (DNA): TGCGCCAGCAGCCAAGATCCTGGGAGCGGGCACTCCTACGAGCAGTACTTC.

The chain has TRBV21-1 and TRBJ2-7; no DNA check was done on the table's D call, TRBD1. TRBV21-1 is shown as a pseudogene. The CDR3 extends over 12 amino acids. CDR3 in DNA: TGTGCCAGCCGCATCGACAGGCCCGAGCAGTACTTC. Its translation is CASRIDRPEQYF.

This clone was seen a single time. For the CDR3, the DNA is TGTGCCAGCAGCCAACGTCTGGGGGCGCTGAATAATTCACCCCTCCACTTT. This codes for CASSQRLGALNNSPLHF. This chain uses TRBV3-1 (or the pseudogene TRBV3-2) with TRBJ1-6; D possibly corresponds to TRBD1 (6 bases). The CDR3 consists of 17 residues. The V and J ends lost 2 bases and 5 bases respectively, with 16 bases between them. Germline loops: CDR1 LGHDT, CDR2 YNNKEL (reference sequence).

V gene TRBV28 combines with J gene TRBJ1-1; TRBD1 might be the D (5 bases). CDR1 is MDHEN, CDR2 SYDVKM, per germline. Between the trimmed V and J ends, which lost 6 bases and 3 bases, there was a span of 11 bases. CDR3 length: 13 amino acids. The CDR3 loop reads CASSRRGYTEAFF. For the CDR3, the DNA is TGTGCCAGCAGCCGTCGGGGGTACACTGAAGCTTTCTTT.

The V call is TRBV3-1 (or the pseudogene TRBV3-2), the J call TRBJ1-5, with unresolved D. The length of the CDR3 is 13 residues. Germline loops: CDR1 LGHDT, CDR2 YNNKEL (reference sequence). Trimming stripped 0 bases from V and 5 bases from J, with 5 bases between. CDR3 region: CASSQDLYQPQHF. CDR3 sequence (DNA): TGTGCCAGCAGCCAAGATTTATATCAGCCCCAGCATTTT.

The chain combines TRBV7-8 with TRBJ2-1; 10 nucleotides match TRBD1. The V segment lost 1 base and the J segment 8 bases; nucleotides outside the gene matches: 11. In germline, CDR1 is SGHVS, CDR2 FQNEAQ. This CDR3 contains 17 residues. Written as DNA, the CDR3 is TGTGCCAGCAGCTTAGACCGAGGGGGACAGGGGACTTATGAGCAGTTCTTC. This sequence encodes CASSLDRGGQGTYEQFF.

J is TRBJ2-7 and V is TRBV30; D may be TRBD1 (5 bases). The CDR3 runs to 13 residues. Germline CDR1 and CDR2: GTSNPN and SVGIG (reference sequence). V shed 5 bases and J shed 0 bases, with 11 bases lying between them. The CDR3 nucleotides are TGTGCCTGGGCTGACAGAAGCTCCTACGAGCAGTACTTC. This gives the protein CAWADRSSYEQYF.

The chain is built from TRBV19 and TRBJ1-6; 7 nucleotides align to TRBD1. V lost 6 bases and J lost 6; bases outside the gene matches: 5. Germline-derived CDR1 and CDR2 are LNHDA and SQIVND (reference sequence). This CDR3 region has 14 residues. CDR3 sequence: CASREGTANSPLHF. CDR3 nucleotide sequence: TGTGCCAGTAGAGAAGGGACAGCTAATTCACCCCTCCACTTT. Full variable domain (remainder filled in from reference TRBV19 and TRBJ1-6): DGGITQSPKYLFRKEGQNVTLSCEQNLNHDAMYWYRQDPGQGLRLIYYSQIVNDFQKGDIAEGYSVSREKKESFPLTVTSAQKNPTAFYLCASREGTANSPLHFGNGTRLTVT.

The genes are TRBV6-1 and TRBJ2-7, with TRBD1 identical over 8 bases. CDR3 length equals 15 residues. Germline V lookup: CDR1 MNHNS, CDR2 SASEGT. V lost 3 bases, J lost 3 bases, and 7 bases stayed unmatched. CDR3 amino acids: CASSDPDRVGYEQYF. CDR3 nucleotide sequence: TGTGCCAGCAGTGACCCGGACAGGGTGGGCTACGAGCAGTACTTC.

This chain connects TRBV28 to TRBJ2-1, with TRBD2 identical over 7 bases. The CDR3 totals 16 residues. Germline V gives CDR1 MDHEN, CDR2 SYDVKM. The J segment lost 0 bases and the V segment lost 7 bases, leaving 9 bases of the junction unmatched. The CDR3 bases are TGTGCCAGCATTTCAGCGGGACTAAGCTCCTACAATGAGCAGTTCTTC. This codes for CASISAGLSSYNEQFF.

The chain recombines TRBV6-5 with TRBJ1-1, with D possibly matching TRBD1 (5 bases). Trimming pared 7 bases from V and 4 bases from J, leaving 16 bases between. The CDR3 has 14 amino acids. Germline V lookup: CDR1 MNHEY, CDR2 SVGAGI. CDR3 sequence (DNA): TGTGCCAGCACCCAGGGCGGGAGAATCACTGAAGCTTTCTTT. It yields the protein CASTQGGRITEAFF.

The genes are TRBV6-5 and TRBJ1-6, with a tentative D call TRBD1 (5 bases). V lost 0 bases and J 5 bases, leaving 5 bases between the germline ends. CDR3 length: 14 residues. CDR1 is MNHEY, CDR2 SVGAGI, per germline. CDR3 nucleotides: TGTGCCAGCAGTTACTCGACAGATAATTCACCCCTCCACTTT. Translated: CASSYSTDNSPLHF.

This chain joins TRBV11-2 and TRBJ2-5, with 9 positions matching TRBD2. The germline V gene encodes CDR1 SGHAT and CDR2 FQNNGV. The V segment lost 1 base and the J segment 7 bases; nucleotides outside the gene matches: 10. The CDR3 has 16 residues. This CDR3 is CASSLGAGGGAGTQYF. DNA of the CDR3: TGTGCCAGCAGCTTAGGGGCTGGCGGGGGGGCCGGGACCCAGTACTTC.

The chain couples TRBV29-1 to TRBJ2-7, with a weak D call TRBD1 (6 bases). Between the trimmed V and J ends, which lost 5 bases and 2 bases, there was a span of 16 bases. CDR1 and CDR2 from the germline V gene are SQVTM and ANQGSEA. This CDR3 spans 14 amino acids. CDR3 region: CSVKVRDKAYEQYF. In DNA form, the CDR3 reads TGCAGCGTTAAAGTCCGGGACAAAGCCTACGAGCAGTACTTC.

The J gene is TRBJ2-1, the V gene TRBV30, with 10 bases matching TRBD2. J lost 4 bases, V lost 0 bases, and 12 bases had no gene match. Germline-derived CDR1 and CDR2 are GTSNPN and SVGIG (reference sequence). This CDR3 has 18 residues. The CDR3 is CAWSVLGSGRSAYNEQFF. As DNA, the CDR3 is TGTGCCTGGAGTGTACTGGGTAGCGGGAGGTCTGCGTACAATGAGCAGTTCTTC. The whole variable domain, filled in from reference TRBV30 and TRBJ2-1, reads SQTIHQWPATLVQPVGSPLSLECTVEGTSNPNLYWYRQAAGRGLQLLFYSVGIGQISSEVPQNLSASRPQDRQFILSSKKLLLSDSGFYLCAWSVLGSGRSAYNEQFFGPGTRLTVL.

This clone showed up just once. This CDR3 reads CASSKDRVQPQHF. In nucleotides, the CDR3 is TGTGCCAGTAGTAAGGACAGGGTACAGCCCCAGCATTTT. The chain has TRBV19 and TRBJ1-5, with 8 positions matching TRBD1. CDR1 LNHDA and CDR2 SQIVND come from the germline V gene (reference sequence). There are 13 residues in the CDR3. V shed 4 bases and J 7 bases; nucleotides not matched to a gene: 3.

The chain carries TRBV30 and TRBJ2-5, with D possibly matching TRBD1 (6 bases). Per germline, CDR1 GTSNPN and CDR2 SVGIG (reference sequence). The CDR3 totals 13 residues. The V and J ends lost 3 bases and 5 bases respectively, with 13 bases between them. CDR3 bases: TGTGCCTGGAGGAACAGGGTGTTGGAGACCCAGTACTTC. Translated, it gives CAWRNRVLETQYF.